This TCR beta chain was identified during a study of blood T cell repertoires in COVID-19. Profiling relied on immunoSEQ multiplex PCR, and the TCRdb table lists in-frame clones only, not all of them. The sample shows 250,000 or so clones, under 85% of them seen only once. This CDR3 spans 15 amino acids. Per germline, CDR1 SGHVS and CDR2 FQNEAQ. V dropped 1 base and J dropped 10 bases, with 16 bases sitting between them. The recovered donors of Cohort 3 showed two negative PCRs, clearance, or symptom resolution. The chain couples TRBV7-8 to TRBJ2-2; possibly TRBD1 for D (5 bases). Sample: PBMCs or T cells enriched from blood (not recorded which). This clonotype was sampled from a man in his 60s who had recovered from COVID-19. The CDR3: CASSLGTMLAQELFF. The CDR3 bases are TGTGCCAGCAGCTTAGGGACAATGTTAGCCCAGGAGCTGTTTTTT.